A single T cell receptor (beta chain) is shown here with its context. Its antigen is not yet known. No quality values exist for individual bases; no much larger clone is one base distant. The germline V gene provides CDR1 SGHAT and CDR2 FQNNGV. The CDR3 goes from the cysteine to the phenylalanine over 14 residues. The only DNA kept is the CDR3, 42 bases in frame from the first base. V sheds 5 bases and J sheds 2 bases, leaving 13 bases between their ends. These data come from a study of shared clonotypes between healthy human individuals (dated by TCRdb to 2018 to 2020). As for the study more broadly: The cohort included a few men and a couple of women between 18 and 49 years of age. Per donor, leukapheresis produced somewhere between about 0.9 and 9.5 billion PBMCs. To increase sequencing depth and limit assay-specific biases, TCR repertoire library preparation and sequencing were carried out by different laboratories using diverse techniques. The study deeply sequenced blood TCR repertoires of roughly five healthy adults to estimate repertoire size and the extent of clonotype sharing between individuals. Per donor, three plates each were used for CD4 naive and CD4 memory, two for CD8 naive, and one for CD8 memory.

Using the deep immunoSEQ assay, multiplex PCR amplified TCR CDR3 regions from genomic DNA. For each cell subset, the extracted genomic DNA was distributed evenly across all wells of several immunoSEQ 96-well plates, and each plate served as one replicate. Each replicate PCR for sorted subsets received about 220 ng genomic DNA, equal to 30,000 or so T cell genomes. Purified libraries were measured with a Qubit 3.0 fluorometer, size-checked on a Bioanalyzer 2100, and measured again with the KAPA Library Quantification kit. A separate single-read 150-cycle Illumina NextSeq 550 flow cell was used to sequence each immunoSEQ 96-well plate. The published analysis was carried out like this. Because the immunoSEQ output held only junctional sequences and lacked quality scores, the filtering could not match the filtering applied to full-length reads. To assign V/J genes and CDR3, sequences were annotated against IMGT germline references using PyIR, a Python wrapper for IgBLAST v1.9. Any read was removed if the V/J assignment was weak (E-value above 1e-6), the CDR3 was missing, or the read contained stop codons, out-of-frame junctions, or ambiguous translated residues. V3J clonotypes were defined as sequences sharing the same inferred V gene, J gene, and CDR3 amino acid sequence. To compute the percentage overlap between repertoires, the number of shared unique clonotypes was divided by the size of the smaller repertoire. Three approaches were used to assess repertoire richness: RTK rarefaction, the Chao1 estimator, and Recon v2.1 estimates of unobserved clonotypes. Generation probabilities were computed with OLGA for all TCRbeta clonotypes obtained by the gDNA method from a handful of donors. What TCRdb holds here is the immuneACCESS table cut down to in-frame rearrangements. Part of the clones is not present; checked against another copy, under half of the missing clones reflect an unresolved V gene, and the others are unexplained. That table furnishes V, J and clone size, whereas the DNA furnished D and trimming. The sample table contains millions of clones; only one count was recorded for less than 95% of them. The top ten clonotypes cover around 1.1% of the sample.

Results the study describes overall, beyond this receptor: Higher generation probabilities were observed for clonotypes shared by all four sorted-subset donors than for non-shared clonotypes. Sharing across a handful of donors was observed for approximately 4.6% of naive CD4, 3.5% of naive CD8, 2% to 2.5% of memory CD4, and over 0.3% of memory CD8 clonotypes. Naive subsets generally had larger estimated clonotype richness than memory subsets did. Because the study included only a small number of donors, the genetic and exposure-history diversity represented was limited. Incomplete sequencing was indicated by rarefaction of sorted-subset datasets, despite the large sequencing depth. Based on pairwise subsampling, the degree of clonotype sharing among donors was expected to be affected by sequencing depth. Sampling was restricted to blood, and TCR repertoires in tissue are likely to differ from TCR repertoires in blood.

CD8 naive samples were CD45RO-negative cells positively selected for CCR7, giving a CD45RA+CCR7+ population that excluded TemRA cells. The donors were healthy, HIV-negative adults with no recently reported acute infections or vaccinations. Every donor was a Caucasian adult living in Nashville, Tennessee, USA. Blood was collected by leukapheresis, and PBMCs were isolated by Ficoll-Histopaque density gradient centrifugation and then cryopreserved in liquid nitrogen vapor phase. Analytical flow cytometry was used to check the purity and quantity of every magnetically sorted T cell population. From each sorted fraction, genomic DNA was isolated and quantified by UV absorbance on a Nanodrop 2000c.

This TCR derives from a young man in good health. Input material: naive CD8+ T cells sorted from blood. Taken with the paper, the label for cell subset or site translates to: CD45RA+CCR7+. The chain was built from TRBV11-2 and TRBJ2-7, and possibly TRBD2, on 6 matching bases. The nucleotides are TGTGCCAGCAGCCGGGGAGGATGGGCCTACGAGCAGTACTTC. Its protein is CASSRGGWAYEQYF.